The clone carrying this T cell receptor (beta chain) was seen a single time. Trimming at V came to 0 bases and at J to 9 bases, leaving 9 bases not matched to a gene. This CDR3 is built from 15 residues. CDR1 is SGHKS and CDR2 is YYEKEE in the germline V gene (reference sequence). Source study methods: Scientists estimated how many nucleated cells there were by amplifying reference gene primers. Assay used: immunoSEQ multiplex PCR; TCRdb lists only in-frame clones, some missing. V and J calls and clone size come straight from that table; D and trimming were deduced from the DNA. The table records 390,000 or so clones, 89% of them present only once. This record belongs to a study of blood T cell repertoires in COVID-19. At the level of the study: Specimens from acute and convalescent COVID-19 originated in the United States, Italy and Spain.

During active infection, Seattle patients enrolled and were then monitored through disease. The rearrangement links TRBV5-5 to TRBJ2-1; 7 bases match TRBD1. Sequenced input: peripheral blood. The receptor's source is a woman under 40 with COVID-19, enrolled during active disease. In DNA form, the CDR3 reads TGTGCCAGCAGCTTGGTTCCCCAGAGACAGGGTGAGCAGTTCTTC. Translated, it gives CASSLVPQRQGEQFF. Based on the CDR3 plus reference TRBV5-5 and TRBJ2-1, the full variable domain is DAGVTQSPTHLIKTRGQQVTLRCSPISGHKSVSWYQQVLGQGPQFIFQYYEKEERGRGNFPDRFSARQFPNYSSELNVNALLLGDSALYLCASSLVPQRQGEQFFGPGTRLTVL.